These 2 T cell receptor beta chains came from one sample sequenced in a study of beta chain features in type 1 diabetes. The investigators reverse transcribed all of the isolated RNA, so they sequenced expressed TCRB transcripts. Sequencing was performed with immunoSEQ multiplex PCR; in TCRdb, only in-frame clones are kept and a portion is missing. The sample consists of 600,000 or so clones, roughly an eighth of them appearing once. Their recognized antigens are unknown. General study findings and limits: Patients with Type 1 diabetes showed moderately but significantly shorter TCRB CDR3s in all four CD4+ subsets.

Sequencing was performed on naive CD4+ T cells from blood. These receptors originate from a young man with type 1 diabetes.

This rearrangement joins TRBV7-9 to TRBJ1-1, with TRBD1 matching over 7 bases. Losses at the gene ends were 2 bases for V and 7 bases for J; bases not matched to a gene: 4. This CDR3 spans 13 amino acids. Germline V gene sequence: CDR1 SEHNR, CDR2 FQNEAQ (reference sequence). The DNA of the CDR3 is TGTGCCAGCAGCTTAAGATCAGGGGGTGAAGCTTTCTTT. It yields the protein CASSLRSGGEAFF.

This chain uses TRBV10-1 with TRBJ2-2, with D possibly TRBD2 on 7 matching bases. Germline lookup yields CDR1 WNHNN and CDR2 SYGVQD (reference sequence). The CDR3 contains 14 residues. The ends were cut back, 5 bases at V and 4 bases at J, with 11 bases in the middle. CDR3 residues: CASSPAGATGELFF. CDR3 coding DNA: TGCGCCAGCAGTCCCGCGGGGGCCACCGGGGAGCTGTTTTTT.